This T cell receptor (beta chain) emerged from a study of blood T cell repertoires in COVID-19. The data were produced by immunoSEQ multiplex PCR, yet TCRdb's version contains in-frame clones alone and is incomplete. The table has 90,000 to 110,000 clones, approximately 83% seen once. Germline CDR1 is SGHNT and CDR2 is YYREEE (reference sequence). V dropped 3 bases and J dropped 6; count of bases not matched to a gene: 1. The CDR3 consists of 12 residues. Specimen: peripheral blood. The sequence was collected from a man in his forties or fifties with acute or convalescent COVID-19. J is TRBJ2-7 and V is TRBV5-4, with 9 bases that match TRBD1. Here the CDR3 reads CASSWDRAEQYF. The CDR3 DNA sequence: TGTGCCAGCAGCTGGGACAGGGCCGAGCAGTACTTC. The full variable domain, rest sourced from reference TRBV5-4 and TRBJ2-7, is ETGVTQSPTHLIKTRGQQVTLRCSSQSGHNTVSWYQQALGQGPQFIFQYYREEENGRGNFPPRFSGLQFPNYSSELNVNALELDDSALYLCASSWDRAEQYFGPGTRLTVT.